Below, one T cell receptor beta chain is given with its context. Its antigen remains undetermined. Nothing much larger sits one base from this clone, and base qualities are not available. The meaning of the sample's time point label: about 28 days (+/-7) after the second vaccine dose. Because spike-specific TCR depth and breadth did not differ between the two schedules, AZD1222 recipients who got a second dose at roughly 4 weeks were pooled with those who got a second dose at roughly 12 weeks. Vaccinee samples came from UK trials COV001 and COV002, including a single-blind randomized controlled phase 2/3 trial of AZD1222 (ChAdOx1 nCoV-19) in healthy adults. For TCRbeta chain sequencing, PBMC samples were collected from trial participants at day 0 and at day 28 after the second dose. This entry is derived from a study of T cell responses to AZD1222 COVID-19 vaccine (dated by TCRdb to the early 2020s). With respect to the entire study: TCR sequencing covered fewer than 250 trial participants: 200 to 220 given two doses of AZD1222 and 26 given two doses of MenACWY control vaccine. Trial participants were enrolled by age into 18-55, 56-69 and 70-plus year subgroups, with roughly 160, 29 and 62 TCR-sequenced participants respectively. Paper-wide results and their limitations: Conclusions about previously exposed vaccinees are limited because only five to seven AZD1222 recipients were SARS-CoV-2 seropositive at baseline. CD4 TCRs associated with the vaccine covered the entire spike protein, and the dominant responses were in regions 160-218 and 743-854. Participants were mostly white British, with more females than males. The authors suggested clonal diversity may have been underestimated. After two AZD1222 doses, both the breadth and the depth of spike-specific TCRs were significantly higher than at day 0 and than in MenACWY recipients. In the small 56-69-year group, the increase in depth fell short of significance, most likely because of low power. Because no day 14 peak-response samples were available, repertoires were characterized only after the peak T cell response. Epitopes outside the regions mutated in the B.1.351 and B.1.1.7 variants were reportedly recognized by nearly half of the unique spike-specific TCRs.

From a lookup of the germline V gene, CDR1 and CDR2 are SQVTM and ANQGSEA. Trimming removed 7 bases from V and 7 bases from J, leaving 17 bases between the germline ends. The CDR3 spans 13 residues, from the cysteine through the phenylalanine. This entry keeps only the CDR3 DNA: 39 bases, framed from base 1. The CDR3 regions of human TCRbeta chains were analyzed by immunosequencing. The study's own analysis went as follows. TCRs in the repertoires were compared against a reference library of SARS-CoV-2-specific TCRs that had been generated with the MIRA antigen-specificity platform. Breadth was defined as the fraction of unique TCRs that were SARS-CoV-2-associated. Depth was defined as the fraction of total T cells that were SARS-CoV-2-associated. Each spike-specific TCR was assigned to its reactive spike region and to a CD4 or CD8 class using the MIRA data. Log10-transformed breadth and depth values were compared by one-way ANOVA with Sidak's multiple comparisons tests. Sourced from immuneACCESS, this table was stored by TCRdb with only in-frame sequences that have V and J called. A share of the clones is absent; for the studies checked, an unresolved V gene accounts for under half, and the remainder has no known explanation. V, J and clone size are taken as reported in that table, and D and trimming were inferred from the DNA itself. Within this sample are nearly 110,000 clones, with roughly 90% of them counted one time only. The ten largest make up more than 8% of the sample.

The TCR was taken from an adult who received the AZD1222 COVID-19 vaccine. The chain is assembled from TRBV29-1 and TRBJ2-1; tentative D gene TRBD2, with 6 bases matching. The specimen comprised peripheral blood, sampled 28 days after the second AZD1222 dose. The DNA is as follows: TGCAGCGCTAGCGCAGCCCCTAGGAATGAGCAGTTCTTC. The translation is CSASAAPRNEQFF.